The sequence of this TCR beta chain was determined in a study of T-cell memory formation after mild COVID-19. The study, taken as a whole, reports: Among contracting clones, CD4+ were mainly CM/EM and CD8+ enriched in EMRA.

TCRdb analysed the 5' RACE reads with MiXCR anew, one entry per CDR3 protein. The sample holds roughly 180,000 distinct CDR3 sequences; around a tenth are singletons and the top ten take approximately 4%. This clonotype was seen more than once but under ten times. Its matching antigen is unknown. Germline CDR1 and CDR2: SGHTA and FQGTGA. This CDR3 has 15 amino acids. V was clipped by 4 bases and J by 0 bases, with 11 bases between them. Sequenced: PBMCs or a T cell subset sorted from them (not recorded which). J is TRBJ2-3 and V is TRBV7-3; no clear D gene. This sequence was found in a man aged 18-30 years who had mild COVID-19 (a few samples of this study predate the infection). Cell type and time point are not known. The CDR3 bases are TGTGCCAGCAGCTCATTAGCAAGGAGCACAGATACGCAGTATTTT. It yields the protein CASSSLARSTDTQYF.